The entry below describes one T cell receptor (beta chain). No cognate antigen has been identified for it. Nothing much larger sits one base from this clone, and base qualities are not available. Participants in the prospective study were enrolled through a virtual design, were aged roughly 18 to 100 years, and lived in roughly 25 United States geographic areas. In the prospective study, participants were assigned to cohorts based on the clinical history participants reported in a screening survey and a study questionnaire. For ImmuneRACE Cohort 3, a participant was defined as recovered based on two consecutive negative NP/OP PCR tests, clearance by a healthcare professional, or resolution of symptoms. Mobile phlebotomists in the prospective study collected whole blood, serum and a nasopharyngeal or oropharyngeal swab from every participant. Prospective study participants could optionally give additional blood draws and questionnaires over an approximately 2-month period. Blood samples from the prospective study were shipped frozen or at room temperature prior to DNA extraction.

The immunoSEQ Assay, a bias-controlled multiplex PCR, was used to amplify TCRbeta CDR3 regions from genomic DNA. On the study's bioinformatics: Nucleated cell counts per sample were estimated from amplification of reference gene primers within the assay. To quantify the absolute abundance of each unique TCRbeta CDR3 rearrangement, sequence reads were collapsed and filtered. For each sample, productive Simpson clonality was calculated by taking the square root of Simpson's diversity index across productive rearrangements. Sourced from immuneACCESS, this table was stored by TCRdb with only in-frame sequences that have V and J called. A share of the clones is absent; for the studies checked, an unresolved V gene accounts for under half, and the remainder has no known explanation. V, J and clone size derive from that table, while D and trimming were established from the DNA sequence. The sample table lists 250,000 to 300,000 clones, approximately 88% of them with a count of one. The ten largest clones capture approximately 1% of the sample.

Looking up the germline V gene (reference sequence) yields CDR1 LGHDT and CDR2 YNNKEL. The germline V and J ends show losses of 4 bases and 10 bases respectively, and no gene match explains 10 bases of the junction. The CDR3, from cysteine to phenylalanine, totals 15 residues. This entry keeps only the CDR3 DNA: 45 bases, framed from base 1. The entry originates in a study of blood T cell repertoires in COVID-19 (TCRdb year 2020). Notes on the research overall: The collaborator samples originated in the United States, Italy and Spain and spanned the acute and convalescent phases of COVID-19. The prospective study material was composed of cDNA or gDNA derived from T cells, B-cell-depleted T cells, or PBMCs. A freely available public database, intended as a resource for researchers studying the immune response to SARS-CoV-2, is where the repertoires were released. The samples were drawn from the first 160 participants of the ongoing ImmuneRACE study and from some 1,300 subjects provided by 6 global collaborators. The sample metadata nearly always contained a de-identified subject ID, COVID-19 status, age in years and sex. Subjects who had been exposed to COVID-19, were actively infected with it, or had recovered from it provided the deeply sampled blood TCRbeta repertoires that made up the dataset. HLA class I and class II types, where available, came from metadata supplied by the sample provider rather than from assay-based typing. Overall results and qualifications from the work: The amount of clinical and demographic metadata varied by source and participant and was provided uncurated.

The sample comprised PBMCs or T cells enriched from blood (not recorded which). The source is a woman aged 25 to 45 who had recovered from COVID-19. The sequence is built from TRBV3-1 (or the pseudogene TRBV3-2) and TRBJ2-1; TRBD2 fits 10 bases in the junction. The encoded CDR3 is CASSRQRSAGGEQFF. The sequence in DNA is TGTGCCAGCAGCCGGCAGAGGTCAGCGGGGGGGGAGCAGTTCTTC.